The 23 T cell receptor beta chains listed next were all sequenced from one sample in a study of T cell repertoires in cytomegalovirus infection. In TCRdb, the reads were re-called with MiXCR into one record per CDR3 protein. This table has about 360,000 distinct CDR3 sequences, less than 20% appearing once. Source material: PBMCs. The receptors here all came from a human donor in good health (CMV status not recorded). Some clones in this sample may be carry-over from other donors' samples.

This clonotype was counted a few times. For the CDR3, the DNA is TGTGCCAGCAGCCGGATCGGGAGCGGGACCGCCTACGAGCAGTACTTC. Translated: CASSRIGSGTAYEQYF. The gene calls are TRBV7-2 and TRBJ2-7; 7 bases map to TRBD2. The length of the CDR3 is 16 residues. In germline, CDR1 is SGHTA, CDR2 FQGNSA. Trimming at V came to 5 bases and at J to 2 bases, leaving 12 bases not matched to a gene.

In its sample, this clonotype was seen many times. V usage is TRBV7-2 and J usage is TRBJ2-5; D might be TRBD1 (6 bases). V dropped 0 bases and J dropped 5 bases, with 10 bases sitting between them. This CDR3 comprises 14 residues. Germline assignment: CDR1 SGHTA and CDR2 FQGNSA. CDR3 sequence reads: CASSLARTAETQYF. The CDR3 nucleotides read TGTGCCAGCAGCTTAGCCCGGACAGCCGAGACCCAGTACTTC.

This chain connects TRBV29-1 to TRBJ2-3; 8 bases are a match to TRBD1. Germline V gene data show CDR1 as SQVTM and CDR2 as ANQGSEA. With 6 bases clipped from V and 4 bases from J, the junction kept 6 bases outside the gene matches. The CDR3 length is 13 residues. This chain's CDR3 is CSVGRTGPDTQYF. The CDR3 DNA sequence: TGCAGCGTCGGTAGGACAGGGCCAGATACGCAGTATTTT.

A few counts support this clonotype. The chain employs TRBV6-6 and TRBJ1-2; D gene unclear. The V gene lost 1 base and the J gene lost 6 bases, with 0 bases spanning the gap. CDR3 size: 10 residues. The germline CDR1 and CDR2 sequences are MNHNY and SVGAGI (reference sequence). CDR3 DNA: TGTGCCAGCAGTTACTATGGCTACACCTTC. Protein: CASSYYGYTF.

This clonotype was counted at least ten times. The gene calls are TRBV7-6 and TRBJ2-5, with D uncertain. Germline V gives CDR1 SGHVS, CDR2 FNYEAQ. Deletions cut 1 base from V and 2 bases from J, with 8 bases between. The CDR3 spans 14 residues. The CDR3 DNA follows: TGTGCCAGCAGCTTAGGGCCGTTACAAGAGACCCAGTACTTC. This translates into CASSLGPLQETQYF.

Ten or more counts support this clonotype. V gene TRBV7-8 combines with J gene TRBJ1-2, with 7 bases fitting TRBD1. V shed 2 bases and J 7 bases; nucleotides not matched to a gene: 10. Per germline, CDR1 SGHVS and CDR2 FQNEAQ. The CDR3 contains 15 residues. The CDR3 sequence: CASSLNRDRVSGYTF. The CDR3 region has the DNA TGTGCCAGCAGCTTAAATCGAGACAGGGTATCTGGCTACACCTTC.

The V and J genes are TRBV6-2 or TRBV6-3 and TRBJ2-7, with D possibly being TRBD1 or TRBD2 (5 bases each). CDR3 length: 12 amino acids. Germline assignment: CDR1 MNHEY and CDR2 SVGEGT. Trimming removed 4 bases at V and 5 bases at J, with 9 bases between. The CDR3 DNA follows: TGTGCCAGCAGTTCCGGGGACCACGAGCAGTACTTC. Amino acid sequence: CASSSGDHEQYF.

V is TRBV12-3 or TRBV12-4 and J is TRBJ2-2, with 13 bases that match TRBD2. Unmatched junction bases numbered 4, after V lost 8 bases and J lost 4 bases. This CDR3 comprises 15 residues. CDR3 nucleotide sequence: TGTGCCAGCGCCTGGACTAGCGGGAGCACCGGGGAGCTGTTTTTT. Protein sequence: CASAWTSGSTGELFF.

Only a few counts were recorded for this clonotype. The chain is built from TRBV12-3 or TRBV12-4 and TRBJ2-1, with D perhaps TRBD2 (5 bases). The CDR3 is made up of 14 amino acids. The V gene lost 7 bases and the J gene lost 4 bases, with 14 bases spanning the gap. The CDR3 protein is CASTRRHLYNEQFF. The CDR3 DNA is TGTGCCAGCACAAGGAGGCACCTTTACAATGAGCAGTTCTTC.

Only a few counts were recorded for this clonotype. The chain is built from TRBV27 and TRBJ2-5; D may be TRBD2 (7 bases). In germline, CDR1 is MNHEY, CDR2 SMNVEV (reference sequence). The CDR3 spans 14 residues. The V end lost 6 bases, the J end lost 0 bases, and 11 bases lay between the germline ends. Here the CDR3 DNA reads TGTGCCAGCAGCCGGGGGGCGCACCAAGAGACCCAGTACTTC. Its translation is CASSRGAHQETQYF.

This clonotype came up many times. CDR3 nucleotide sequence: TGTGCCAGCAGCCTGGGGACCTATGACGAGCAGTTCTTC. It is translated as CASSLGTYDEQFF. The chain carries TRBV7-2 and TRBJ2-1; D assignment may be TRBD1 or TRBD2 (5 bases each). CDR3 length: 13 amino acids. Germline lookup yields CDR1 SGHTA and CDR2 FQGNSA. V was trimmed by 5 bases and J by 10 bases, leaving 15 bases between them.

The chain recombines TRBV4-1 with TRBJ2-2, with 7 bases lining up with TRBD2. Unmatched junction bases numbered 3, after V lost 3 bases and J lost 5 bases. CDR1 MGHRA and CDR2 YSYEKL come from the germline V gene. The CDR3 runs 14 residues. The CDR3 reads CASSHVSGTGELFF. CDR3 nucleotides: TGCGCCAGCAGCCACGTTAGCGGGACCGGGGAGCTGTTTTTT.

V and J are TRBV23-1 and TRBJ2-7; no clear D. TRBV23-1 carries the ORF label, with uncertain function. Trimming removed 3 bases at V and 0 bases at J, with 18 bases between. This CDR3 has 17 residues. The CDR3 DNA reads as TGCGCCAGCAGTCACCCCCCTGGCTCCAGAGTCTCCTACGAGCAGTACTTC. It codes for CASSHPPGSRVSYEQYF.

This clonotype was recorded at least ten times. V and J are TRBV19 and TRBJ1-5; 7 positions match TRBD1. Trimming took 5 bases from V and 4 from J; bases not matched to a gene: 8. This CDR3 contains 15 residues. Germline assignment: CDR1 LNHDA and CDR2 SQIVND (reference sequence). DNA of the CDR3: TGTGCCAGTAGTGCCCAACCAGGGGGGAATCAGCCCCAGCATTTT. This codes for CASSAQPGGNQPQHF.

This clonotype turned up a few times. This chain links TRBV4-2 with TRBJ1-5; a weak D match, TRBD1 (6 bases). The CDR3 is made up of 16 amino acids. With 0 bases removed from V and 5 bases from J, the gap between germline ends came to 14 bases. The germline V gene has CDR1 LGHNA and CDR2 YNFKEQ. The CDR3 DNA sequence: TGTGCCAGCAGCCAAGATTGGTTTGCAGGGGATCAGCCCCAGCATTTT. Amino acids: CASSQDWFAGDQPQHF.

This clonotype was seen ten or more times. The chain carries TRBV7-2 and TRBJ1-6, with D unresolved. Trimming cost V 3 bases and J 0 bases, with 9 bases left between them. This CDR3 is built from 16 residues. Germline CDR1 SGHTA, CDR2 FQGNSA. The CDR3: CASSLTTSSYNSPLHF. CDR3 DNA: TGTGCCAGCAGCTTGACAACGAGCTCCTATAATTCACCCCTCCACTTT.

The chain couples TRBV6-5 to TRBJ2-7; the match to TRBD1 covers 10 bases. J was trimmed by 6 bases and V by 6 bases; bases with no gene match: 8. There are 14 residues in the CDR3. Germline V gene lookup returns CDR1 MNHEY and CDR2 SVGAGI. The CDR3 nucleotides read TGTGCCAGCAGACACCGGACAGGGGGGCCCGAGCAGTACTTC. It codes for CASRHRTGGPEQYF.

This clonotype was counted between two and nine times. The CDR3 loop reads CASSLEGFQETQYF. CDR3 bases: TGTGCCAGCAGCTTAGAGGGGTTCCAAGAGACCCAGTACTTC. The chain is built from TRBV7-6 and TRBJ2-5; TRBD1 is a possible D gene (5 bases). V lost 1 base and J 1 base, leaving 7 bases between the germline ends. The CDR3 is 14 residues long. In germline, CDR1 is SGHVS, CDR2 FNYEAQ. Supplemented by reference TRBV7-6 and TRBJ2-5, the full variable domain reads GAGVSQSPRYKVTKRGQDVALRCDPISGHVSLYWYRQALGQGPEFLTYFNYEAQQDKSGLPNDRFSAERPEGSISTLTIQRTEQRDSAMYRCASSLEGFQETQYFGPGTRLLVL.

V usage is TRBV6-6 and J usage is TRBJ2-3, with D perhaps TRBD1 or TRBD2 (5 bases each). From germline, CDR1 is MNHNY and CDR2 SVGAGI (reference sequence). Trimming shortened V by 4 bases and J by 3 bases, and 8 bases separated the two germline ends. The CDR3 is 13 amino acids. This CDR3 reads CASSWGPTDTQYF. The DNA of the CDR3 is TGTGCCAGCAGTTGGGGACCAACAGATACGCAGTATTTT.

In its sample, this clonotype was seen many times. The chain combines TRBV10-3 with TRBJ2-5; D possibly corresponds to TRBD1 (7 bases). CDR1 is ENHRY, CDR2 SYGVKD, per germline. The germline V and J ends were trimmed by 7 bases and 3 bases, with 18 bases remaining between them. The CDR3 contains 15 residues. CDR3 sequence reads: CAIKREGGGKETQYF. CDR3 nucleotides: TGTGCCATCAAGCGTGAAGGGGGCGGGAAAGAGACCCAGTACTTC.

This clonotype was seen a handful of times. The J gene is TRBJ2-5, the V gene TRBV24-1; 9 nucleotides agree with TRBD1. With V trimmed by 7 bases and J by 5 bases, 10 bases remained unmatched. Germline V CDR1 and CDR2: KGHDR, SFDVKD. The CDR3 spans 15 residues. This chain's CDR3 is CATSTRTGDVETQYF. The CDR3 nucleotides are TGTGCCACCAGCACAAGGACAGGGGATGTGGAGACCCAGTACTTC.

The V gene is TRBV10-3, the J gene TRBJ2-3; unclear D gene. The germline V and J ends were trimmed by 4 bases and 0 bases, with 14 bases remaining between them. The CDR3 is 16 residues long. Germline-derived CDR1 and CDR2 are ENHRY and SYGVKD. CDR3 sequence (DNA): TGTGCCATCAGTGGAATTCGGTCCTCCAGCACAGATACGCAGTATTTT. It translates to CAISGIRSSSTDTQYF.

The chain has TRBV2 and TRBJ1-1, with D possibly being TRBD1 (6 bases). Deletions cut 4 bases from V and 4 bases from J, with 16 bases between. This CDR3 contains 15 residues. The germline gives CDR1 SNHLY, CDR2 FYNNEI. The CDR3 DNA is TGTGCCAGCAGTGGTCTGGGGGCGGCGGTCACTGAAGCTTTCTTT. Protein product: CASSGLGAAVTEAFF.